This is a list of T cell receptor beta chains from one sample in a study of T cells in localized non-small cell lung cancer. Here immunoSEQ multiplex PCR was the method, and the copy in TCRdb shows in-frame clones only, minus some. The repertoire holds under 150,000 clones, with around 90% as singletons. The source material was peripheral blood, sampled before any cancer treatment. All receptors come from a female donor of 60 years or more with stage I lung adenocarcinoma. The conserved cysteine and the conserved F or W are not part of the CDR3 here. Fields, in order: CDR3 protein, V gene, J gene.

cdr3_aa: ASSSLAGGLSTGELF
v_call: TRBV7-3
j_call: TRBJ2-2

cdr3_aa: ASSLVSTSAYPWGEQF
v_call: TRBV5-1
j_call: TRBJ2-1

cdr3_aa: ASKVIAGELF
v_call: TRBV19
j_call: TRBJ2-2

cdr3_aa: ASRYGTDQEKLF
v_call: TRBV2
j_call: TRBJ1-4

cdr3_aa: ASSYSGQLYEQY
v_call: TRBV6-6
j_call: TRBJ2-7

cdr3_aa: ASRPTGGDYNEQF
v_call: TRBV11-1
j_call: TRBJ2-1

cdr3_aa: ASSERQGGSNIQY
v_call: TRBV2
j_call: TRBJ2-4

cdr3_aa: ASSVGQAAYNEQF
v_call: TRBV9
j_call: TRBJ2-1

cdr3_aa: ASRRREGYNEQF
v_call: TRBV6-6
j_call: TRBJ2-1

cdr3_aa: ASTETGLAASYEQY
v_call: TRBV5-1
j_call: TRBJ2-7

cdr3_aa: ASSTGLPSTDTQY
v_call: TRBV18
j_call: TRBJ2-3

cdr3_aa: ASAKRGIGNQPQH
v_call: TRBV28
j_call: TRBJ1-5

cdr3_aa: SVEGNLNTEAF
v_call: TRBV29-1
j_call: TRBJ1-1

cdr3_aa: ASSASGAGANVLT
v_call: TRBV28
j_call: TRBJ2-6

cdr3_aa: ASQRGQEQY
v_call: TRBV5-8
j_call: TRBJ2-7

cdr3_aa: ASSPGTGKTGELF
v_call: TRBV11-3
j_call: TRBJ2-2

cdr3_aa: ASSSGNMNTEAF
v_call: TRBV27
j_call: TRBJ1-1

cdr3_aa: ASSDADTEAF
v_call: TRBV28
j_call: TRBJ1-1

cdr3_aa: ASSLVASGGYNEQF
v_call: TRBV7-9
j_call: TRBJ2-1

cdr3_aa: ASSPASGRFTDEQF
v_call: TRBV28
j_call: TRBJ2-1

cdr3_aa: ASSFGTGYTEQY
v_call: TRBV27
j_call: TRBJ2-7

cdr3_aa: ASSLGGQRGYT
v_call: TRBV11-2
j_call: TRBJ1-2

cdr3_aa: ASREDSYEQY
v_call: TRBV5-1
j_call: TRBJ2-7

cdr3_aa: ASSLKDGSSYEQY
v_call: TRBV5-1
j_call: TRBJ2-7

cdr3_aa: SATGAPNSYEQY
v_call: TRBV29-1
j_call: TRBJ2-7

cdr3_aa: ASSLRNTEAF
v_call: TRBV11-3
j_call: TRBJ1-1

cdr3_aa: ASRADRYNEQF
v_call: TRBV7-8
j_call: TRBJ2-1

cdr3_aa: AWRTAGQGGTEAF
v_call: TRBV30
j_call: TRBJ1-1

cdr3_aa: ASSPEMGTSYGYT
v_call: TRBV6-4
j_call: TRBJ1-2

cdr3_aa: ASSYDRGGEQY
v_call: TRBV6-7
j_call: TRBJ2-7

cdr3_aa: ASSEGLAGDTQY
v_call: TRBV2
j_call: TRBJ2-3

cdr3_aa: ATRPDFRGKSYNEQF
v_call: TRBV15
j_call: TRBJ2-1

cdr3_aa: ASSLAASGGAYSYEQY
v_call: TRBV5-1
j_call: TRBJ2-7

cdr3_aa: ASSRTGTGDYEQY
v_call: TRBV19
j_call: TRBJ2-7

cdr3_aa: ASSLSATGPLSSGNTIY
v_call: TRBV27
j_call: TRBJ1-3

cdr3_aa: AISVVASSYNEQF
v_call: TRBV10-3
j_call: TRBJ2-1

cdr3_aa: ASSGLALQETQY
v_call: TRBV28
j_call: TRBJ2-5

cdr3_aa: ASSLRLQGNNEQF
v_call: TRBV7-3
j_call: TRBJ2-1

cdr3_aa: AISVDWGANYGYT
v_call: TRBV10-3
j_call: TRBJ1-2

cdr3_aa: ASSVVEGPGDEQF
v_call: TRBV9
j_call: TRBJ2-1

cdr3_aa: ASSLEGGRLNEQF
v_call: TRBV5-4
j_call: TRBJ2-1

cdr3_aa: AWSWRDRLGNEQF
v_call: TRBV30
j_call: TRBJ2-1

cdr3_aa: ASSFSTGMLIQY
v_call: TRBV28
j_call: TRBJ2-4

cdr3_aa: ASRQTGPSNQPQH
v_call: TRBV28
j_call: TRBJ1-5

cdr3_aa: ASSVERGNQPQH
v_call: TRBV2
j_call: TRBJ1-5

cdr3_aa: ASSEVGINEQF
v_call: TRBV2
j_call: TRBJ2-1

cdr3_aa: ASSWGQGDDEQY
v_call: TRBV6-6
j_call: TRBJ2-7

cdr3_aa: ASSLWPSGSSTDTQY
v_call: TRBV27
j_call: TRBJ2-3

cdr3_aa: ASSIPGLAGFTDTQY
v_call: TRBV5-4
j_call: TRBJ2-3

cdr3_aa: ASSPGDSGTGVYGYT
v_call: TRBV5-1
j_call: TRBJ1-2

cdr3_aa: ASNRGSHEDTQY
v_call: TRBV7-2
j_call: TRBJ2-3

cdr3_aa: ASSEWSAKIIDTQY
v_call: TRBV25-1
j_call: TRBJ2-3